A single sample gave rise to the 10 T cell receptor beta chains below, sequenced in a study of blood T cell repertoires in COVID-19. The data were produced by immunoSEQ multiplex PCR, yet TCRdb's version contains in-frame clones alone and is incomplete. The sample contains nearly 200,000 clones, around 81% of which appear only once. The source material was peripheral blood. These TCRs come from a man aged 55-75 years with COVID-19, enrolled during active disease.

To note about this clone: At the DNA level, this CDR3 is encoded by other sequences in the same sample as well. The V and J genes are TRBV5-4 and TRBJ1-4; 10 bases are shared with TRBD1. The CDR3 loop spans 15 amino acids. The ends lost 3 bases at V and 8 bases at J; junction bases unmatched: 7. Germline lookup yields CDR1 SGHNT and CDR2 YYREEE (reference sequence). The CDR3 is CASSSTGQGREKLFF. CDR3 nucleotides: TGTGCCAGCAGCTCAACGGGACAGGGGAGGGAAAAACTGTTTTTT.

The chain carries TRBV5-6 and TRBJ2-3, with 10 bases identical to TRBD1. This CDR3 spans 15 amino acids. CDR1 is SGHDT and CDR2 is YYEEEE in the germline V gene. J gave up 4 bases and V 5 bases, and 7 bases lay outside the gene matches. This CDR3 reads CASSSPGQGPDTQYF. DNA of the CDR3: TGTGCCAGCAGTTCACCGGGACAGGGGCCAGATACGCAGTATTTT.

CDR3 nucleotides: TGTGCCAGCAGCCTCAAGGGGAAAAACACCGGGGAGCTGTTTTTT. It encodes CASSLKGKNTGELFF. The genes are TRBV7-9 and TRBJ2-2; tentatively, D is TRBD1 (5 bases). The germline V gene encodes CDR1 SEHNR and CDR2 FQNEAQ (reference sequence). This CDR3 comprises 15 residues. V lost 5 bases, J lost 2 bases, and 12 bases lay in between.

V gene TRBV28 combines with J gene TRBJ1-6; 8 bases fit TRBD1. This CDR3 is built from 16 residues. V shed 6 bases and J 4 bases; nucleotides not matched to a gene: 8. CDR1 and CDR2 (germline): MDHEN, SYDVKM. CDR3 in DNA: TGTGCCAGCAGCACCGGAAGGACAGGGTATAATTCACCCCTCCACTTT. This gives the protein CASSTGRTGYNSPLHF.

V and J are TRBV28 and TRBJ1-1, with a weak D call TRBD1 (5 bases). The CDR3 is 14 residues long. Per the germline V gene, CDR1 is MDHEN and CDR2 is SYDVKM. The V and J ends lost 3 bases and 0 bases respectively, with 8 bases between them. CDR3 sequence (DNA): TGTGCCAGCAGTTTCGGGGGAGTGAACACTGAAGCTTTCTTT. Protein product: CASSFGGVNTEAFF.

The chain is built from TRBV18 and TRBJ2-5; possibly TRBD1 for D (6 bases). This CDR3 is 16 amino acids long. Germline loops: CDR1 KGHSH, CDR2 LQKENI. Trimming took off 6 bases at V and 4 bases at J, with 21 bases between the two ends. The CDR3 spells CASSPGKGVLGETQYF. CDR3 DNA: TGTGCCAGCTCTCCCGGGAAGGGGGTTCTGGGAGAGACCCAGTACTTC.

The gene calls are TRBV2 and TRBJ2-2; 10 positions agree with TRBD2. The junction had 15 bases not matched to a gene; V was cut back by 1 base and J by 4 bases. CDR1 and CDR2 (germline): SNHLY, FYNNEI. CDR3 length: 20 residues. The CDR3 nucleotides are TGTGCCAGCAGTGAAGTCACAGGGGCCACTAGCGGGGAGACCACCGGGGAGCTGTTTTTT. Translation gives CASSEVTGATSGETTGELFF.

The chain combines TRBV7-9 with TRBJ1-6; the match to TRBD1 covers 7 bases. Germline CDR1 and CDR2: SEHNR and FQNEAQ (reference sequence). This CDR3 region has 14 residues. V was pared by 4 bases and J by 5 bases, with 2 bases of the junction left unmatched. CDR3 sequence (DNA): TGTGCCAGCAGCTACACAGGGGATAATTCACCCCTCCACTTT. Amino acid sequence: CASSYTGDNSPLHF.

The CDR3 DNA reads as TGTGCCAGCAGTCTCCCCGGTTGGGGCGGGGAGCCCCAGCATTTT. It translates to CASSLPGWGGEPQHF. The chain carries TRBV28 and TRBJ1-5, with a weak D call TRBD1 (5 bases). This CDR3 has 15 residues. CDR1 and CDR2 from the germline V gene are MDHEN and SYDVKM. The V and J ends lost 5 bases and 8 bases respectively, with 19 bases between them.

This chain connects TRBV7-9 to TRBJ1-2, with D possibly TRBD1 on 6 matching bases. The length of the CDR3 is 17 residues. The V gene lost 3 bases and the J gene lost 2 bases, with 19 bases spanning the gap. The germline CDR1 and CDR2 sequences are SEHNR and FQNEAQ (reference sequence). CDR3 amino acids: CASSFSSGGHLNYGYTF. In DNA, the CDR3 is TGTGCCAGCAGCTTTTCGTCGGGGGGCCACCTCAACTATGGCTACACCTTC. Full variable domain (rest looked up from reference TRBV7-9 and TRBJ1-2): DTGVSQNPRHKITKRGQNVTFRCDPISEHNRLYWYRQTLGQGPEFLTYFQNEAQLEKSRLLSDRFSAERPKGSFSTLEIQRTEQGDSAMYLCASSFSSGGHLNYGYTFGSGTRLTVV.